Below are 19 T cell receptor beta chains sequenced from a single sample in a study of blood T cell repertoires in COVID-19. Libraries were prepared by immunoSEQ multiplex PCR; TCRdb keeps only in-frame clonotypes and omits some of them. The sample holds approximately 180,000 clones, around 82% seen once. The sequencing input was PBMCs or T cells enriched from blood (not recorded which). The source of these receptors is a woman in her 50s with acute COVID-19.

This clone is a singleton in its sample. The CDR3 loop reads CASSPGHSYEQYV. The DNA for the CDR3 is TGTGCCAGCAGCCCGGGTCACTCCTACGAGCAGTACGTC. The genes are TRBV7-9 and TRBJ2-7, with D uncertain. The CDR3 extends over 13 amino acids. CDR1 and CDR2 (germline): SEHNR, FQNEAQ (reference sequence). Trimming pared 5 bases from V and 0 bases from J, leaving 8 bases between.

This chain uses TRBV19 with TRBJ1-2; 9 nucleotides align to TRBD1. CDR1 and CDR2 (germline): LNHDA, SQIVND (reference sequence). The CDR3 is 15 residues long. Trimming took 4 bases from V and 8 from J; bases not matched to a gene: 11. CDR3 sequence reads: CASSRPGQGTGGYTF. CDR3 DNA: TGTGCCAGTAGTAGGCCGGGACAGGGAACGGGGGGCTACACCTTC.

This rearrangement joins TRBV24-1 to TRBJ1-2; D is unresolved. Trimming cost V 4 bases and J 7 bases, with 18 bases left between them. The CDR3 loop spans 15 amino acids. Germline V gene data show CDR1 as KGHDR and CDR2 as SFDVKD. CDR3 loop: CATSDGPPSGGGYTF. CDR3 DNA sequence: TGTGCCACCAGTGACGGCCCACCCTCCGGAGGTGGCTACACCTTC.

The chain uses TRBV3-1 (or the pseudogene TRBV3-2) and TRBJ1-5, with a tentative D call TRBD1 (6 bases). V shed 8 bases and J shed 6 bases, with 17 bases lying between them. CDR1 LGHDT and CDR2 YNNKEL come from the germline V gene (reference sequence). This CDR3 spans 14 amino acids. CDR3 in DNA: TGTGCCAGCCGACGGGAGGGAGGGGGTCAGCCCCAGCATTTT. Translated: CASRREGGGQPQHF.

V gene TRBV15 combines with J gene TRBJ1-1; 7 bases line up with TRBD1. Trimming took 0 bases from V and 0 from J; bases not matched to a gene: 4. Germline assignment: CDR1 LNHNV and CDR2 YYDKDF (reference sequence). CDR3 length: 16 amino acids. CDR3 amino acids: CATSREWRGLNTEAFF. CDR3 bases: TGTGCCACCAGCAGAGAGTGGAGGGGGCTGAACACTGAAGCTTTCTTT.

This clone was observed a single time. The chain links TRBV7-8 to TRBJ1-6, with D uncertain. V gave up 0 bases and J gave up 9 bases, with 12 bases separating them. The germline gives CDR1 SGHVS, CDR2 FQNEAQ. The CDR3 consists of 15 residues. This chain's CDR3 is CASSLASSGGSPLHF. The CDR3 bases are TGTGCCAGCAGCTTAGCGTCGTCAGGAGGTTCACCCCTCCACTTT.

The chain carries TRBV28 and TRBJ1-2, with 10 positions matching TRBD1. Looked up from germline, CDR1 is MDHEN and CDR2 is SYDVKM. V lost 5 bases and J lost 4; bases outside the gene matches: 7. This CDR3 region has 15 residues. Here the CDR3 reads CASSAWTGGIYGYTF. The CDR3 DNA sequence: TGTGCCAGCAGTGCATGGACAGGGGGAATCTATGGCTACACCTTC.

V gene TRBV7-9 combines with J gene TRBJ2-3, with TRBD1 matching 7 bases. This CDR3 has 15 residues. Germline assignment: CDR1 SEHNR and CDR2 FQNEAQ (reference sequence). J lost 2 bases, V lost 9 bases, and 11 bases had no gene match. DNA of the CDR3: TGTGCCAGTCGTTTAGCGACAGGGTACACAGATACGCAGTATTTT. This sequence encodes CASRLATGYTDTQYF. Filled out from reference TRBV7-9 and TRBJ2-3, the complete variable domain reads DTGVSQNPRHKITKRGQNVTFRCDPISEHNRLYWYRQTLGQGPEFLTYFQNEAQLEKSRLLSDRFSAERPKGSFSTLEIQRTEQGDSAMYLCASRLATGYTDTQYFGPGTRLTVL.

This chain joins TRBV5-4 and TRBJ1-4; the D gene is possibly TRBD1 (5 bases). Germline-derived CDR1 and CDR2 are SGHNT and YYREEE (reference sequence). The CDR3 is 16 amino acids. Deletions cut 4 bases from V and 7 bases from J, with 20 bases between. The chain's CDR3 is CASSGQGTAGGEKLFF. The CDR3 nucleotides read TGTGCCAGCAGCGGCCAAGGGACGGCGGGAGGTGAAAAACTGTTTTTT.

The chain recombines TRBV28 with TRBJ2-7; 13 nucleotides line up with TRBD2. This CDR3 spans 17 amino acids. The V gene end was trimmed by 5 bases and the J gene end by 6 bases; junction bases not matched to a gene: 13. Germline-derived CDR1 and CDR2 are MDHEN and SYDVKM. CDR3 bases: TGTGCCAGCAGTGACCCGGGACCGGGACTAGCGGGACGCGAGCAGTACGTC. Translating it yields CASSDPGPGLAGREQYV.

In its sample, this clone was seen once. The V and J genes are TRBV4-1 and TRBJ1-5; D is possibly TRBD1 (5 bases). Trimming cost V 6 bases and J 0 bases, with 18 bases left between them. From germline, CDR1 is MGHRA and CDR2 YSYEKL. This CDR3 has 17 residues. The CDR3, as DNA: TGCGCCAGCAGTTTTCAGACAGACCCCTATAGCAATCAGCCCCAGCATTTT. It codes for CASSFQTDPYSNQPQHF.

This chain links TRBV9 with TRBJ1-2, with D possibly matching TRBD1 (5 bases). Deletions cut 3 bases from V and 6 bases from J, with 6 bases between. Germline CDR1 SGDLS, CDR2 YYNGEE. This CDR3 comprises 11 residues. CDR3: CASSEGDGYTF. DNA for the CDR3: TGTGCCAGCAGCGAAGGGGATGGCTACACCTTC.

CDR3 residues: CASRTHTGELFF. CDR3 bases: TGTGCCAGCAGGACACATACCGGGGAGCTGTTTTTT. V is TRBV6-4 and J is TRBJ2-2; D not resolved. CDR1 MRHNA and CDR2 SNTAGT come from the germline V gene. The germline V and J ends were trimmed by 6 bases and 5 bases, with 7 bases remaining between them. The CDR3 is 12 amino acids.

The table lists this clone with a count of one. The chain couples TRBV5-8 to TRBJ2-5; 9 bases are a match to TRBD1. The CDR3 extends over 15 amino acids. V lost 3 bases and J lost 4; bases outside the gene matches: 7. From germline, CDR1 is SGHTS and CDR2 YDEGEE. CDR3 in DNA: TGTGCCAGCAGCTCGGGACAGGGAGGAAGAGAGACCCAGTACTTC. Protein product: CASSSGQGGRETQYF.

This clone turned up a few times. The chain has TRBV3-1 (or the pseudogene TRBV3-2) and TRBJ2-7, with 7 bases aligning to TRBD2. The germline CDR1 and CDR2 sequences are LGHDT and YNNKEL (reference sequence). CDR3 length: 12 residues. J lost 2 bases, V lost 9 bases, and 4 bases had no gene match. The CDR3 is CASSGGTYEQYV. The DNA of the CDR3 is TGTGCCAGTTCGGGGGGTACCTACGAGCAGTACGTC.

The chain carries TRBV3-1 (or the pseudogene TRBV3-2) and TRBJ1-4; a possible D gene is TRBD1 (5 bases). Trimming took off 5 bases at V and 1 base at J, with 8 bases between the two ends. The CDR3 is made up of 14 amino acids. Per the germline V gene, CDR1 is LGHDT and CDR2 is YNNKEL (reference sequence). DNA for the CDR3: TGTGCCAGCAGCTCCCAGGGAACTAATGAAAAACTGTTTTTT. It codes for CASSSQGTNEKLFF.

The rearrangement links TRBV5-5 to TRBJ1-6; the D is unclear. V lost 0 bases and J lost 8, with 21 bases in between. The CDR3 consists of 18 residues. CDR1 SGHKS and CDR2 YYEKEE come from the germline V gene (reference sequence). This CDR3 reads CASSLAQMTLYPDSPLHF. The CDR3 nucleotides read TGTGCCAGCAGCTTGGCCCAAATGACTCTCTATCCGGATTCACCCCTCCACTTT.

V usage is TRBV21-1 and J usage is TRBJ2-7; TRBD2 is the table's D call and was not checked against the DNA. TRBV21-1 is reported as a pseudogene. The length of the CDR3 is 16 residues. This CDR3 reads CASSKEVSGVPYEQYV. In nucleotides, the CDR3 is TGTGCCAGCAGCAAAGAGGTTAGCGGGGTCCCCTACGAGCAGTACGTC.

The chain carries TRBV6-1 and TRBJ1-4; a weak D match, TRBD1 (5 bases). The ends were cut back, 2 bases at V and 8 bases at J, with 12 bases in the middle. The CDR3 contains 14 residues. Germline-derived CDR1 and CDR2 are MNHNS and SASEGT. The DNA of the CDR3 is TGTGCCAGCAGTGAATCTGCAGGGTTCGAAAAACTGTTTTTT. This codes for CASSESAGFEKLFF.